The clone carrying this TCR beta chain was seen a handful of times. This sample is drawn from a study of T-cell memory formation after mild COVID-19. Trimming took off 3 bases at V and 10 bases at J, with 10 bases between the two ends. Per germline, CDR1 LGHNA and CDR2 YNFKEQ. The CDR3 consists of 13 residues. One entry per CDR3 protein results from TCRdb running MiXCR on the 5' RACE reads. The sample lists more than 250,000 distinct CDR3 sequences; around 15% were seen once. The chain carries TRBV4-2 and TRBJ1-6; D gene uncertain. Sample: PBMCs or a T cell subset sorted from them (not recorded which). This sequence was found in a man between 18 and 35 years old who had mild COVID-19 (a few samples of this study predate the infection). Cell type and time point are not known. CDR3: CASSQGEGSPLHF. CDR3 sequence (DNA): TGTGCCAGCAGCCAGGGAGAAGGCTCACCCCTCCACTTT.